The clone carrying this T cell receptor (beta chain) has just a few counts. Its antigen is undetermined. The length of the CDR3 is 16 residues. The germline V gene encodes CDR1 SGHDT and CDR2 YYEEEE. Unmatched junction bases numbered 8, after V lost 2 bases and J lost 5 bases. This entry is derived from a study of identical twins. Regarding the study as a whole: Out-of-frame alpha sequences common to twins were enriched for low generation probability. Researchers reported weaker excess twin sharing in beta out-of-frame sequences.

TCRdb fed the 5' RACE reads into MiXCR, producing one record per CDR3 protein. The sample consists of a few hundred thousand distinct CDR3 sequences, around a tenth of them appearing once. Another study also made use of these data, one on yellow fever vaccine responses in identical twins.

The source of this sequence is a woman under 30 in good health. The chain couples TRBV5-6 to TRBJ1-5, with TRBD1 identical over 9 bases. The sequencing input was PBMCs. The CDR3 bases are TGTGCCAGCAGCTTTCATACAGGGGGCGCTTATCAGCCCCAGCATTTT. Its protein product is CASSFHTGGAYQPQHF.